The 20 T cell receptor beta chains given below trace back to one sample, sequenced in a study of blood T cells in healthy people across ages. For the second PCR, which ran for about 7 to 11 cycles, a sample-barcoded 5' primer and a J-beta primer mix were used. TCRdb called the 5' RACE reads again in MiXCR, with one record for every CDR3 protein. The profile shows approximately 830,000 distinct CDR3 sequences, approximately 67% of them singletons. The source material was blood. These receptors all come from a young man in good health.

This clonotype came up many times. The chain has TRBV20-1 and TRBJ1-6; tentative D call: TRBD1 (5 bases). Germline-derived CDR1 and CDR2 are DFQATT and SNEGSKA (reference sequence). V lost 3 bases and J lost 0, with 18 bases in between. The CDR3 runs 18 residues. This CDR3 reads CSARILGAASSYNSPLHF. DNA of the CDR3: TGCAGTGCTAGGATCCTCGGGGCAGCGAGCTCCTATAATTCACCCCTCCACTTT.

The chain joins TRBV9 to TRBJ2-6; the D gene is possibly TRBD2 (6 bases). Germline V CDR1 and CDR2: SGDLS, YYNGEE. Trimming took 0 bases from V and 1 from J, leaving 14 bases between them. This CDR3 has 18 amino acids. DNA of the CDR3: TGTGCCAGCAGCGTAGATTTTTTAGGAGGGTCTGGGGCCAACGTCCTGACTTTC. Translating gives CASSVDFLGGSGANVLTF.

This chain joins TRBV4-2 and TRBJ2-3, with 10 positions matching TRBD2. V gave up 7 bases and J gave up 2 bases; unmatched junction bases: 9. The germline CDR1 and CDR2 sequences are LGHNA and YNFKEQ. The CDR3 contains 16 residues. The DNA for the CDR3 is TGTGCCAGCACAGCGGGGGGGGCTACCTACACAGATACGCAGTATTTT. This translates into CASTAGGATYTDTQYF.

The chain combines TRBV4-3 with TRBJ2-1; no clear D. The CDR3 is 14 residues long. V was shortened by 0 bases and J by 7 bases, with 10 bases between the two germline ends. Germline V gene sequence: CDR1 LGHNA, CDR2 YSLEER. As DNA, the CDR3 is TGCGCCAGCAGCCAAGATATTTCCTCGAATGAGCAGTTCTTC. Amino acids: CASSQDISSNEQFF.

The V call is TRBV29-1, the J call TRBJ2-7; D is uncertain. Trimming pared 7 bases from V and 0 bases from J, leaving 7 bases between. The CDR3 loop spans 11 amino acids. From germline, CDR1 is SQVTM and CDR2 ANQGSEA. CDR3 nucleotide sequence: TGCAGCGGAGCCACCTCCTACGAGCAGTACTTC. Its protein is CSGATSYEQYF.

CDR3 DNA sequence: TGTGCCAGCTCACCGGACAGGGGGATTGGTAACGAGCAGTACTTC. Amino acids: CASSPDRGIGNEQYF. This rearrangement joins TRBV18 to TRBJ2-4, with 10 bases identical to TRBD1. The tail of the sequence fits TRBJ2-7 better, so the J call may be wrong. Germline lookup yields CDR1 KGHSH and CDR2 LQKENI. The CDR3 totals 15 residues.

This clonotype was detected a few times. The chain joins TRBV27 to TRBJ2-3; 13 bases are a match to TRBD2. J lost 7 bases, V lost 5 bases, and 6 bases had no gene match. Germline V gives CDR1 MNHEY, CDR2 SMNVEV (reference sequence). This CDR3 is 15 amino acids long. The CDR3 spells CASSPGLAGSHTQYF. The CDR3 bases are TGTGCCAGCAGTCCGGGACTAGCGGGGTCACATACGCAGTATTTT.

V is TRBV9 and J is TRBJ2-6; no clear D. Germline V gives CDR1 SGDLS, CDR2 YYNGEE. The CDR3 is made up of 18 amino acids. V lost 0 bases and J 1 base, leaving 14 bases between the germline ends. CDR3 region: CASSVAPSDASGANVLTF. The CDR3, as DNA: TGTGCCAGCAGCGTAGCCCCCAGCGACGCTTCTGGGGCCAACGTCCTGACTTTC.

This clonotype was seen a single time. The CDR3 DNA reads as TGTGCCATCAGGGGCAAGACCGGGGGACAGTACTTC. It specifies CAIRGKTGGQYF. The chain employs TRBV10-3 and TRBJ2-5; TRBD2 might be the D (6 bases). CDR3 length equals 12 residues. CDR1 is ENHRY and CDR2 is SYGVKD in the germline V gene. The V and J ends lost 6 bases and 11 bases respectively, with 16 bases between them.

Notes on this clonotype: A much larger clone is a single base away; this may be a read error. V usage is TRBV29-1 and J usage is TRBJ2-1, with TRBD1 as a possible D gene (6 bases). The J call may be wrong; the DNA end is better matched by TRBJ2-7. The CDR3 spans 13 residues. In germline, CDR1 is SQVTM, CDR2 ANQGSEA. CDR3 residues: CSIGRDTAAEQYF. CDR3 DNA: TGCAGCATTGGACGGGACACCGCCGCCGAGCAGTACTTC.

The chain carries TRBV20-1 and TRBJ2-6; the D is unclear. Trimming took off 2 bases at V and 1 base at J, with 9 bases between the two ends. The CDR3 runs 15 residues. CDR1 is DFQATT, CDR2 SNEGSKA, per germline (reference sequence). The CDR3 nucleotides read TGCAGTGCTAGACCCCCTCATTCTGGGGCCAACGTCCTGACTTTC. Protein sequence: CSARPPHSGANVLTF.

The CDR3 DNA follows: TGTGCCAGCAGTCGTTGGACTAGCGGACCTCAAGAGACCCAGTACTTC. Protein: CASSRWTSGPQETQYF. The chain recombines TRBV14 with TRBJ2-5, with TRBD2 matching 10 bases. The CDR3 sequence is 16 residues long. Losses at the gene ends were 6 bases for V and 2 bases for J; bases not matched to a gene: 9. Germline-derived CDR1 and CDR2 are SGHDN and FVKESK.

The V and J genes are TRBV25-1 and TRBJ1-6, with 9 bases matching TRBD1. Trimming at V came to 7 bases and at J to 8 bases, leaving 9 bases not matched to a gene. This CDR3 is built from 15 residues. Germline CDR1 and CDR2: MGHDK and SYGVNS. CDR3 in amino acids: CASKRGQGRDSPLHF. DNA for the CDR3: TGTGCCAGCAAAAGAGGACAGGGGCGGGATTCACCCCTCCACTTT.

Comments on this clonotype: Compared with germline, one end of the junction differs, possibly owing to a read error. The J gene is TRBJ2-1, the V gene TRBV6-2 or TRBV6-3; tentatively, D is TRBD1 (6 bases). The CDR3 runs 16 residues. Germline V gives CDR1 MNHEY, CDR2 SVGEGT. The CDR3 reads CASSSLEGHLYSEQFF. The CDR3 bases are TGTGCCAGCAGTTCTTTAGAGGGACATCTTTACAGTGAGCAGTTCTTC.

The CDR3 protein is CSAIGGGSGEQFF. CDR3 nucleotide sequence: TGCAGTGCTATAGGGGGCGGGTCGGGAGAGCAGTTCTTC. This chain connects TRBV20-1 to TRBJ2-1; the match to TRBD1 covers 7 bases. V was clipped by 4 bases and J by 10 bases; unmatched bases: 10. The CDR3 is 13 amino acids. Germline values: CDR1 DFQATT, CDR2 SNEGSKA (reference sequence).

The rearrangement joins TRBV2 to TRBJ2-2; 7 bases are a match to TRBD1. CDR3 length equals 14 residues. Unmatched junction bases numbered 5, after V lost 3 bases and J lost 7 bases. Germline V lookup: CDR1 SNHLY, CDR2 FYNNEI. CDR3 coding DNA: TGTGCCAGCAGTGAGACAGGGTTGGGCGGGGAGCTGTTTTTT. It codes for CASSETGLGGELFF.

The CDR3 DNA is TGTGCCACCAGCAGACAGGGTACAGATACGCAGTATTTT. Translation gives CATSRQGTDTQYF. V is TRBV15 and J is TRBJ2-3, with a possible D match to TRBD1 (5 bases). The CDR3 runs to 13 residues. The V gene lost 2 bases and the J gene lost 3 bases, with 6 bases spanning the gap. The germline gives CDR1 LNHNV, CDR2 YYDKDF (reference sequence).

The chain combines TRBV24-1 with TRBJ2-1; maybe TRBD1 (6 bases). Germline CDR1 and CDR2: KGHDR and SFDVKD. This CDR3 spans 14 amino acids. Trimming stripped 5 bases from V and 8 bases from J, with 15 bases between. The CDR3 loop reads CATSAQGKDDEQFF. The DNA for the CDR3 is TGTGCCACCAGTGCTCAGGGGAAGGATGATGAGCAGTTCTTC.

This clonotype has a single count. The V gene is TRBV2, the J gene TRBJ1-5; TRBD1 aligns across 9 bases. V shed 6 bases and J 1 base; nucleotides not matched to a gene: 4. Germline values: CDR1 SNHLY, CDR2 FYNNEI. CDR3 length: 15 residues. The CDR3: CASRWTGVSNQPQHF. The CDR3 coding sequence is TGTGCCAGCAGGTGGACAGGGGTAAGCAATCAGCCCCAGCATTTT.

This clonotype was picked up a small number of times. The genes are TRBV2 and TRBJ1-2; 7 positions match TRBD1. CDR1 and CDR2 (germline): SNHLY, FYNNEI. The J segment lost 0 bases and the V segment lost 2 bases, leaving 6 bases of the junction unmatched. The CDR3 contains 16 residues. The chain's CDR3 is CASSESGQASNYGYTF. CDR3 bases: TGTGCCAGCAGTGAAAGCGGACAGGCCTCTAACTATGGCTACACCTTC.